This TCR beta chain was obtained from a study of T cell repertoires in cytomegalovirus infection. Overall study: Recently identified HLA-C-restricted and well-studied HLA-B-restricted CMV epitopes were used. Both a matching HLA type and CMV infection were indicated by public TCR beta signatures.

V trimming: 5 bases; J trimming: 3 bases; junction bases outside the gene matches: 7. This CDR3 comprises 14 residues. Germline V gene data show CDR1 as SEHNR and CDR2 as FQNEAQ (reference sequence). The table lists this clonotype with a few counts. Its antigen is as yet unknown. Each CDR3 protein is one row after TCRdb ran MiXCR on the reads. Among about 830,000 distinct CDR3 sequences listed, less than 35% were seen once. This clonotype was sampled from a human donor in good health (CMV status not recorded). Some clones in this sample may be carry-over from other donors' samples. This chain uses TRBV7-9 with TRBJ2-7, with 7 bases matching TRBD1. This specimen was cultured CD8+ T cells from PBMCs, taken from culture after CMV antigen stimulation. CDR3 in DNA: TGTGCCAGCAGCCTAACAGGGGAAGTCTACGAGCAGTACTTC. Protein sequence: CASSLTGEVYEQYF.